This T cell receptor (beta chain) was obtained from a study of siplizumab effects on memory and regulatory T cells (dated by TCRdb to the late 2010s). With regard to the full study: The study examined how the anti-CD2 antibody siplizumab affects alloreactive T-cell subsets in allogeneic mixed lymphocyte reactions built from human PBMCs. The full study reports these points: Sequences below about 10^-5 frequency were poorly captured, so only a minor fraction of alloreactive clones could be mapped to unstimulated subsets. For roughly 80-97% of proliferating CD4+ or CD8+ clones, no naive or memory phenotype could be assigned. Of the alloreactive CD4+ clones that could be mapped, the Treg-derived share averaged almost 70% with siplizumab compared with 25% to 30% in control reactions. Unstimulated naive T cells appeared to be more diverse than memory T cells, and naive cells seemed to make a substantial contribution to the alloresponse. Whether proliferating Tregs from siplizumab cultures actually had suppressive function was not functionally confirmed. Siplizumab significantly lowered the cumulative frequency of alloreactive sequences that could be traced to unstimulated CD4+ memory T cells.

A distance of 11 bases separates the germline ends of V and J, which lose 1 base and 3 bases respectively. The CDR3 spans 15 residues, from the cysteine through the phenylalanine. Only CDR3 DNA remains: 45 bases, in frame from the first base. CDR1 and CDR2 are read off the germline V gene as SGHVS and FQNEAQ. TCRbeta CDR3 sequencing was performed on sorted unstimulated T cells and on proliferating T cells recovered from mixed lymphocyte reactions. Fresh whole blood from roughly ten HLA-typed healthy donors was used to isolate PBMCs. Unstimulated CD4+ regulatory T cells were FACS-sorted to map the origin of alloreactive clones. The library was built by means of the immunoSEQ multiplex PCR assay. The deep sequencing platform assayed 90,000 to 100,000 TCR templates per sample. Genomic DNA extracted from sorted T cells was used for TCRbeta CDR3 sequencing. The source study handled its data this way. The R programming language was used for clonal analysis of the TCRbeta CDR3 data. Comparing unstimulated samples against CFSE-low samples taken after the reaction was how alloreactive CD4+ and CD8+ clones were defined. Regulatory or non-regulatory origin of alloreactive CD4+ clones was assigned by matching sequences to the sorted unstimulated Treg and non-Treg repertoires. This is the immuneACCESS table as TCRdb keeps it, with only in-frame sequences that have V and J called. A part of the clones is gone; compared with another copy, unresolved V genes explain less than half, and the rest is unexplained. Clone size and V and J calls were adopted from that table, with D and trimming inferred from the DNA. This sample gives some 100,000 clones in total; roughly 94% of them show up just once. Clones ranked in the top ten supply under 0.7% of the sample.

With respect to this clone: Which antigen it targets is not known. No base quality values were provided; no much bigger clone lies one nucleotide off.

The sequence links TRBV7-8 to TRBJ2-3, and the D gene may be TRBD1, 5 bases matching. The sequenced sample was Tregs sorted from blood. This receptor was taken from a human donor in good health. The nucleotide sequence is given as TGTGCCAGCAGCTTAGTCCGCCCAGGGACAGATACGCAGTATTTT. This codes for CASSLVRPGTDTQYF. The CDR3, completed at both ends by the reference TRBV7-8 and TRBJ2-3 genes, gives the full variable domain GAGVSQSPRYKVAKRGQDVALRCDPISGHVSLFWYQQALGQGPEFLTYFQNEAQLDKSGLPSDRFFAERPEGSVSTLKIQRTQQEDSAVYLCASSLVRPGTDTQYFGPGTRLTVL.